This is a list of T cell receptor beta chains from one sample in a study of graft-versus-host responses after intestinal transplantation. Using immunoSEQ multiplex PCR, the repertoire was profiled, and TCRdb retains in-frame clones only, with some absent. The table lists 96,000 or so clones, 92% of them singletons, with around 0.17% in the top ten. No antigen has been identified for these receptors. The sequenced sample was unstimulated CD4+ T cells sorted from spleen or lymph node cells, obtained before intestinal transplant. These receptors were obtained from a human donor who received an intestinal transplant. Each CDR3 is given with its conserved first and last residue. The order of the fields is V gene, J gene, CDR3 protein.

TRBV15	TRBJ1-2	CATSRGGQPYGYTF
TRBV5-1	TRBJ2-5	CASSLGLGEVQETQYF
TRBV5-1	TRBJ2-7	CASSGPTSGSSYEQYF
TRBV6-1	TRBJ2-4	CASSGLAGVSKNIQYF
TRBV5-1	TRBJ2-1	CASSLGLGANEQFF
TRBV29-1	TRBJ2-7	CSVVRGTGGEQYF
TRBV5-1	TRBJ1-1	CASQQGQNTEAFF
TRBV29-1	TRBJ2-5	CSVVSSALRGETQYF
TRBV4-1	TRBJ1-5	CASSQDPGLRNQPQHF
TRBV5-1	TRBJ1-6	CASSLAGQGNNSPLHF
TRBV7-9	TRBJ1-5	CASSLGTVNQPQHF
TRBV30	TRBJ1-2	CAWSFRQSGGYTF
TRBV7-7	NA	CASSQMGRPTYEQYF
TRBV29-1	TRBJ2-1	CSGRNGVGEQFF
TRBV5-4	TRBJ1-2	CASSLGWTDYGYTF
TRBV29-1	TRBJ2-3	CSVGPRMTDTQYF
TRBV10-3	TRBJ1-1	CAISESQGTEAFF
TRBV5-1	TRBJ1-3	CASSLETGPGNTIYF
TRBV10-3	TRBJ1-2	CAISEPPYGYTF
TRBV4-2	TRBJ2-2	CASSHPGTSGTGPRELFF
TRBV11-3	TRBJ2-7	CASSLVRSVKNYEQYF
TRBV7-2	TRBJ2-1	CASSRPQGSWYNEQFF
TRBV11-2	TRBJ2-3	CASKVGGGLGTDTQYF
TRBV30	TRBJ1-2	CAWSMAWAYGYTF
TRBV7-9	TRBJ2-2	CASSRDRGLANTGELFF
TRBV14	TRBJ2-6	CASSLRSGANVLTF
TRBV10-3	TRBJ2-7	CAIDSGTSGAWEQYF
TRBV5-6	TRBJ1-5	CASSWGQGAYQPQHF
TRBV7-3	TRBJ2-3	CASSLNGGVSTDTQYF
TRBV6-6	TRBJ2-1	CASSLAGQGSYNEQFF
TRBV5-1	TRBJ2-1	CASSFTTGLAGGPEGFF
TRBV28	TRBJ2-3	CASSRGRPADTQYF
TRBV10-3	TRBJ2-7	CAITLAEGRDGEQYF
TRBV28	TRBJ1-5	CASSLGGAYSNQPQHF
TRBV5-5	TRBJ2-3	CASSFPLAGTDTQYF
TRBV7-9	TRBJ1-1	CATSPPDRGRITEAFF
TRBV25-1	TRBJ2-5	CASSEGPQETQYF
TRBV5-6	TRBJ2-6	CASSVYGQPPSGANVLTF
TRBV4-1	TRBJ2-7	CASSQAQGAPYEQYF
TRBV7-2	TRBJ2-3	CASSLGQAGTQDTQYF
TRBV7-9	TRBJ2-7	CASSLGGYRVNEQYF
TRBV11-2	TRBJ2-7	CASSRGLAGGLTYEQYF
TRBV18	TRBJ2-1	CASSPGTGTSGSFRQFF
TRBV9	TRBJ2-3	CASSVVALSTDTQYF
TRBV7-8	TRBJ2-1	CASSSGSGFEQFF
TRBV5-4	TRBJ1-3	CASSFAGTGGLGNTIYF
TRBV5-1	TRBJ1-2	CASSPEGADYGYTF
TRBV6-5	TRBJ2-5	CASSSTGTETQYF
TRBV5-6	TRBJ2-1	CASSWVTSGNNEQFF
TRBV6-5	TRBJ1-4	CASSSGGNEKLFF
TRBV5-5	TRBJ2-5	CASSLVRGEETQYF
TRBV29-1	TRBJ2-5	CSVDLRRGREETQYF
TRBV6-6	TRBJ2-3	CASSPRQADTQYF
TRBV5-4	TRBJ2-5	CASSFRFQETQYF